This T cell receptor (beta chain) was recorded in a study of shared clonotypes between healthy human individuals. Study outcomes and limitations: Among donors, clonotype sharing was expected to be affected by sequencing depth.

A split of CD4+ cells into CD45RA+ naive and CD45RA-negative memory subsets was performed. Per the original methods: Filtering differed for immunoSEQ, which gave only junction sequences without quality scores. The repertoire was sequenced with immunoSEQ multiplex PCR; TCRdb's copy has only in-frame clones and lacks some. V and J calls and clone size are those listed in that table; D and trimming were worked out from the DNA. Here the sample spans about 1.1 million clones, around three quarters being singletons. Worth noting for this clone: Its cognate antigen is unknown.

The CDR3 runs to 17 residues. The germline CDR1 and CDR2 sequences are SNHLY and FYNNEI. Trimming removed 7 bases from V and 0 bases from J; junction bases left unmatched: 9. The material sequenced was memory CD4+ T cells from PBMCs. Documented subset: CD45RA-negative fraction. The chain has TRBV2 and TRBJ2-3; 11 positions match TRBD2. This TCR derives from a man aged 18 to 29 in good health. Some clones in this sample may be carry-over from other donors' samples. CDR3 nucleotides: TGTGCCAGCAAGAGGGGGACTAGCGGCACTAGCACAGATACGCAGTATTTT. Protein: CASKRGTSGTSTDTQYF.